The 6 T cell receptor beta chains in this list originate from one sample, sequenced in a study of CD8+CD57+ T cells in acquired aplastic anemia. Patients picked for sequencing had shown CD8+CD57+ cell expansion detected by flow cytometry. Template material for TCR beta VDJ and CDR3 profiling consisted of genomic DNA. TCRdb re-called the reads through MiXCR, storing one row per CDR3 protein. The sample has about 180,000 distinct CDR3 sequences, more than 45% seen once; the top ten hold around 1%. Sequencing used sorted CD4+, CD8+, or CD8+CD57+ T cells (not recorded which) from PBMCs. Receptors were obtained from a human donor with aplastic anemia.

This clonotype was seen repeatedly, ten times or more. The chain couples TRBV7-2 to TRBJ2-7; D gene uncertain. Trimming left V 2 bases short and J 2 bases short, with 10 bases between. The V gene's germline CDR1 is SGHTA and CDR2 FQGNSA. The CDR3 is 14 amino acids. Written as DNA, the CDR3 is TGTGCCAGCAGCTTAAACGGTGGTCCCTACGAGCAGTACTTC. Its translation is CASSLNGGPYEQYF.

As regards this clonotype: A much bigger clone sits one base away, suggesting this may be a read error. CDR3 protein: CATSNFPYGASNGNTIYF. In nucleotides, the CDR3 is TGTGCCACCAGCAATTTCCCCTATGGGGCTTCTAATGGGAACACCATATATTTT. J is TRBJ1-3 and V is TRBV15; a possible D gene is TRBD1 (5 bases). CDR3 length: 18 amino acids. CDR1 and CDR2 from the germline V gene are LNHNV and YYDKDF (reference sequence). V was clipped by 4 bases and J by 7 bases, with 26 bases between them.

There are many counts of this clonotype. This chain uses TRBV29-1 with TRBJ2-1; D possibly uses TRBD1 or TRBD2 (5 bases each). The CDR3 runs 14 residues. The germline gives CDR1 SQVTM, CDR2 ANQGSEA. V dropped 1 base and J dropped 2 bases, with 9 bases sitting between them. CDR3 nucleotides: TGCAGCGTTGAAGGACAGACTACCTACAATGAGCAGTTCTTC. This encodes CSVEGQTTYNEQFF.

The chain joins TRBV10-3 to TRBJ1-5; TRBD1 might be the D (5 bases). Trimming took 0 bases from V and 2 from J, leaving 11 bases between them. The CDR3 runs to 16 residues. Germline V gives CDR1 ENHRY, CDR2 SYGVKD. CDR3: CAISESGGAGNQPQHF. The DNA for the CDR3 is TGTGCCATCAGTGAGTCGGGTGGGGCCGGCAATCAGCCCCAGCATTTT.

This clonotype was found many times. The V gene is TRBV7-9, the J gene TRBJ2-1; unclear D gene. This CDR3 is 12 amino acids long. Trimming took 5 bases from V and 10 from J, leaving 12 bases between them. CDR1 is SEHNR, CDR2 FQNEAQ, per germline (reference sequence). The CDR3, as DNA: TGTGCCAGCAGCCTAAGACTGAACGAGCAGTTCTTC. Translated: CASSLRLNEQFF. The full variable domain, completed using reference TRBV7-9 and TRBJ2-1, is DTGVSQNPRHKITKRGQNVTFRCDPISEHNRLYWYRQTLGQGPEFLTYFQNEAQLEKSRLLSDRFSAERPKGSFSTLEIQRTEQGDSAMYLCASSLRLNEQFFGPGTRLTVL.

This clonotype was detected ten times or more. The genes are TRBV15 and TRBJ2-1, with TRBD2 identical over 8 bases. Germline CDR1 is LNHNV and CDR2 is YYDKDF (reference sequence). The V gene end was trimmed by 0 bases and the J gene end by 9 bases; junction bases not matched to a gene: 7. This CDR3 comprises 15 residues. The CDR3, as DNA: TGTGCCACCAGCAGAGATCCGGGGGGGCCCCTTGAGCAGTTCTTC. The encoded protein is CATSRDPGGPLEQFF.